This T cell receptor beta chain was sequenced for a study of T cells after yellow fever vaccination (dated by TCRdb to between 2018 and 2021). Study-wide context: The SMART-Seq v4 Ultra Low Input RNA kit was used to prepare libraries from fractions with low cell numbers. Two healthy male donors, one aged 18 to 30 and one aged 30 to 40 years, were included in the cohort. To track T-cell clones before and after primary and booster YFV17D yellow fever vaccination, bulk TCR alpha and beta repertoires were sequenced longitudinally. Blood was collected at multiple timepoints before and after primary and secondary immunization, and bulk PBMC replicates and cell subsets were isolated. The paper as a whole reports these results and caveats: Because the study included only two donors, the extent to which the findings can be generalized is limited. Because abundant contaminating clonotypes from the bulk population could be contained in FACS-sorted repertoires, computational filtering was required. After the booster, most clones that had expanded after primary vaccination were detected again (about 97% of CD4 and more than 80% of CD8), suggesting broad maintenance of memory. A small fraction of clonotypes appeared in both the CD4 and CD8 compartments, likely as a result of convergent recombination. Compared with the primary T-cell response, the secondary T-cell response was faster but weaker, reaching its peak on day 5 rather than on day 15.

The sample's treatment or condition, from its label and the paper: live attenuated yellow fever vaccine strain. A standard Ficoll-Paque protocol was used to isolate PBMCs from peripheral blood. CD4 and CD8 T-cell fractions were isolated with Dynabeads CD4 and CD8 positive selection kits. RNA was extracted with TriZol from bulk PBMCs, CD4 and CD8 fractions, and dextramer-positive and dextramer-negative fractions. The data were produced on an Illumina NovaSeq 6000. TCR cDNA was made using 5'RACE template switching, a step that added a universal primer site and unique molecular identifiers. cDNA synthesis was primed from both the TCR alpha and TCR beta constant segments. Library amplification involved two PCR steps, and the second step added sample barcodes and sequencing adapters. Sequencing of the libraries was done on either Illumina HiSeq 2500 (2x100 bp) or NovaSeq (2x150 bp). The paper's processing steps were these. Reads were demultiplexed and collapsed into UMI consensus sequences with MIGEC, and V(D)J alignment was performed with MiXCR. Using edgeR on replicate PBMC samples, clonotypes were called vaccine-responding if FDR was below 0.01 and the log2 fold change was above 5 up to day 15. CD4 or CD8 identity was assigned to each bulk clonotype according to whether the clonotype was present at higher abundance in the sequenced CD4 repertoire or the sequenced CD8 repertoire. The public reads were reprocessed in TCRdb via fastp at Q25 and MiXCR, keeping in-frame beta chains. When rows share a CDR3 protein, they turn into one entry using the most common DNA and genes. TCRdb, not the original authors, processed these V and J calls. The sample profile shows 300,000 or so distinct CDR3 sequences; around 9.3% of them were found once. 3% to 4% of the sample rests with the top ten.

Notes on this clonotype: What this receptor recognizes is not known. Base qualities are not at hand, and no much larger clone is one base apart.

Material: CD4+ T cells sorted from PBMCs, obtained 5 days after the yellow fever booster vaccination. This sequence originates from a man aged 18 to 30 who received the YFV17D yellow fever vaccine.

The encoded CDR3 is CSATPRETWYGYTF. The DNA sequence follows: TGCAGTGCCACCCCCAGGGAGACGTGGTATGGCTACACCTTC. The chain employs TRBV20-1 and TRBJ1-2, and possibly TRBD1, on 5 matching bases. The CDR3, from cysteine to phenylalanine, totals 14 residues. Of the read, only the CDR3 DNA is kept; its 42 bases are in frame from base 1. Via the germline V gene (reference sequence), CDR1 is DFQATT and CDR2 SNEGSKA. The junction shows trimming of 6 bases on V and 5 bases on J, plus 19 bases between the germline ends.